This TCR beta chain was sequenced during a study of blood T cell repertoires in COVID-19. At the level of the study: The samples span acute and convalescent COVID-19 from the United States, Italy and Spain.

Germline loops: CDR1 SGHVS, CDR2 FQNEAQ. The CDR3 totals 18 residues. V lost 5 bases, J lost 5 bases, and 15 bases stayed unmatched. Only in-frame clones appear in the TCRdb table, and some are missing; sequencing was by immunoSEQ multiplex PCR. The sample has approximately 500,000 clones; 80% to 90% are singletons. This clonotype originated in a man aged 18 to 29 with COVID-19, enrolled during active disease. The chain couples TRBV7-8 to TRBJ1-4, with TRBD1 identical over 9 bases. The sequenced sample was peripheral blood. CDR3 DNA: TGTGCCAGCAGCCCCAGAGTCGGGAGGGGACAGGGAAATGAAAAACTGTTTTTT. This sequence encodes CASSPRVGRGQGNEKLFF.